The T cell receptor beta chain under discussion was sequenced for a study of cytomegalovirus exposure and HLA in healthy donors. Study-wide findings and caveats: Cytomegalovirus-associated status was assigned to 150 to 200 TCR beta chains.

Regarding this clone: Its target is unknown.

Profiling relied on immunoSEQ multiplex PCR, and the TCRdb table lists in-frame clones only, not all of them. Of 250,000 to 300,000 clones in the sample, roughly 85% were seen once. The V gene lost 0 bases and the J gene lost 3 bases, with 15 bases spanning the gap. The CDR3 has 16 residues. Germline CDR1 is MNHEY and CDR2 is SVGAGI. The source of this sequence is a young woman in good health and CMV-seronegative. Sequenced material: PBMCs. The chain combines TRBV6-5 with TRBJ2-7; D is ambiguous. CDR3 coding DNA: TGTGCCAGCAGTTACTCGAGCGCTGGGTCCCGCTACGAGCAGTACTTC. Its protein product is CASSYSSAGSRYEQYF.